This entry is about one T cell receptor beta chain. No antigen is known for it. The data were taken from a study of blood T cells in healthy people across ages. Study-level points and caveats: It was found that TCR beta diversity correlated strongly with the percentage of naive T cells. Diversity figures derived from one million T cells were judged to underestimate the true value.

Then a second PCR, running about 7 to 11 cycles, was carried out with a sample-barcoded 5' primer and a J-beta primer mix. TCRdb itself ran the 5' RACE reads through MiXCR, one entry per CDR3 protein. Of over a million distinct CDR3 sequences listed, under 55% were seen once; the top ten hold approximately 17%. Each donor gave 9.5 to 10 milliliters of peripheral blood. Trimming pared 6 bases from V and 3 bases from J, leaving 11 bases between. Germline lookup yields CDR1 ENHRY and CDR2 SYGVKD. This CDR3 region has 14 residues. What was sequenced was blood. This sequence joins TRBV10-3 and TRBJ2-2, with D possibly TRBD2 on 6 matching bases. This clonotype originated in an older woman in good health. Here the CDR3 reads CAIRGDSYTGELFF. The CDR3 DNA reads TGTGCCATCAGGGGGGACTCGTACACCGGGGAGCTGTTTTTT.